The following is a T cell receptor beta chain sequence with its context. Antigen unknown. An end of the junction does not agree with germline; a read error may underlie this. This record comes from a study of T-cell memory formation after mild COVID-19. Study at large: TCR clusters mostly belonged to single donors.

TCRdb processed the 5' RACE reads anew with MiXCR; each CDR3 protein has one entry. The data contain about 110,000 distinct CDR3 sequences, 15% to 20% of them seen just once; the ten biggest clones take up roughly 5.5%. General study points: Confirmation of SARS-CoV-2 specificity was lacking for second-wave clones peaking day 37. Those CD4+ clones that contracted were mainly in CM and EM (CD8+ ones in EMRA). Contracting clones, day 15 to 85, had balanced CD4/CD8, and later expanders favored CD4+.

The CDR3 is 14 amino acids. The germline gives CDR1 SGHNT, CDR2 YENEEA. The chain links TRBV11-3 to TRBJ2-1; TRBD1 is a possible D gene (6 bases). This TCR derives from a man between 18 and 35 years old who had mild COVID-19 (a few samples of this study predate the infection). Cell type and time point are not known. Specimen: PBMCs or a T cell subset sorted from them (not recorded which). CDR3 DNA sequence: TGTGCCAGCAGCCTAGAGGGGGATCTCTCTGAGCAGTTCTTC. Protein product: CASSLEGDLSEQFF.